This T cell receptor beta chain was sequenced for a study of T-cell reconstitution after alpha-beta-depleted transplantation in children. Molecular barcoding with unique molecular identifiers was used for the TCRbeta library. One entry per CDR3 protein, called by TCRdb with MiXCR from the PCR reads. The sample holds under 85,000 distinct CDR3 sequences, 15% to 20% seen once. With regard to this clonotype: As yet, its antigen is unknown.

Study-level points and caveats: At day 60, the high TCRbeta diversity found in some patients originated from recipient T cells and thymic progenitors that had survived. Newly made T cells mostly supplied T-cell counts and diversity one year after transplant. Expanded graft clones, several hundred of them, were reportedly the source of alpha-beta T cells about two months after transplant.

The sequence was collected from a male patient aged 2-10 years who had a stem cell transplant for acute lymphoblastic leukemia, so the T cells may come from the graft donor. Sequenced here: PBMCs, mostly from graft donor cells, sampled 360 days after TCRalphabeta/CD19-depleted stem cell transplant.

The CDR3 coding sequence is TGTGCCAGCAGCTTAGGTGGCGGGAGGGCCGGTGAGCAGTTCTTC. As protein: CASSLGGGRAGEQFF. The genes are TRBV13 and TRBJ2-1; TRBD2 matches 9 bases. CDR1 is PRHDT and CDR2 is FYEKMQ in the germline V gene (reference sequence). The CDR3 consists of 15 residues. V trimming: 0 bases; J trimming: 9 bases; junction bases outside the gene matches: 6.